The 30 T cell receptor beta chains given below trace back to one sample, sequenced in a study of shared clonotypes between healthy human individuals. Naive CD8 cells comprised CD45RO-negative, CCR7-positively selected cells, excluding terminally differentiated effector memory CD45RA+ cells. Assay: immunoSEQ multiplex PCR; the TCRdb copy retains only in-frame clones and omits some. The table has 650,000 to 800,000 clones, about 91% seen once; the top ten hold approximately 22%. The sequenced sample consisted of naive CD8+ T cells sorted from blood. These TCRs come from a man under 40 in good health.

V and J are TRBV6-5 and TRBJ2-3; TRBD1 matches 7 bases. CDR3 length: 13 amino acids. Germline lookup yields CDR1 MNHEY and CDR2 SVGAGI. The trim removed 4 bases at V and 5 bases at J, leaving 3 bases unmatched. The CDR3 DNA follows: TGTGCCAGCAGTTCGGGACAGCGAGATACGCAGTATTTT. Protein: CASSSGQRDTQYF.

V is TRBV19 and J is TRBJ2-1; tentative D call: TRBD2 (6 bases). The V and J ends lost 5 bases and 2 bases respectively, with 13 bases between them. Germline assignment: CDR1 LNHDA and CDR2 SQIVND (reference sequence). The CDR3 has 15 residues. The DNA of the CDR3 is TGTGCCAGTAGTCCCCCTGGCGGGACCTACAATGAGCAGTTCTTC. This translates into CASSPPGGTYNEQFF.

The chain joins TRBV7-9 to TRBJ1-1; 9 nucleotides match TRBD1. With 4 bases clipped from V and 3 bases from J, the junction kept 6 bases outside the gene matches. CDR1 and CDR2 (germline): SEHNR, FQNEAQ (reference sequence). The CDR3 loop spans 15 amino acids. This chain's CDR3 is CASSSRRDRDTEAFF. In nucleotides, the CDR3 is TGTGCCAGCAGCTCCCGCCGGGACAGGGACACTGAAGCTTTCTTT. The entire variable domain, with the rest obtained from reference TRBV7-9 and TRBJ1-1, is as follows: DTGVSQNPRHKITKRGQNVTFRCDPISEHNRLYWYRQTLGQGPEFLTYFQNEAQLEKSRLLSDRFSAERPKGSFSTLEIQRTEQGDSAMYLCASSSRRDRDTEAFFGQGTRLTVV.

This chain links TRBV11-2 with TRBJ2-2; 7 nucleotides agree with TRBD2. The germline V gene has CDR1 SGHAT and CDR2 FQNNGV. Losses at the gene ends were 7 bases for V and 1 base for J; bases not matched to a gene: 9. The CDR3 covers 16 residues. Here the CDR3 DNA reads TGTGCCAGCATCCGAATAGGCGGGAGGAACACCGGGGAGCTGTTTTTT. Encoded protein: CASIRIGGRNTGELFF. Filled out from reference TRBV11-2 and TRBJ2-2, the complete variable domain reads EAGVAQSPRYKIIEKRQSVAFWCNPISGHATLYWYQQILGQGPKLLIQFQNNGVVDDSQLPKDRFSAERLKGVDSTLKIQPAKLEDSAVYLCASIRIGGRNTGELFFGEGSRLTVL.

CDR3 in amino acids: CASGPAGLYEQYF. The CDR3 nucleotides are TGTGCCAGCGGTCCAGCGGGGTTATACGAGCAGTACTTC. The chain couples TRBV6-1 to TRBJ2-7; 7 nucleotides align to TRBD2. The CDR3 spans 13 residues. V dropped 8 bases and J dropped 4; count of bases not matched to a gene: 8. The germline V gene encodes CDR1 MNHNS and CDR2 SASEGT.

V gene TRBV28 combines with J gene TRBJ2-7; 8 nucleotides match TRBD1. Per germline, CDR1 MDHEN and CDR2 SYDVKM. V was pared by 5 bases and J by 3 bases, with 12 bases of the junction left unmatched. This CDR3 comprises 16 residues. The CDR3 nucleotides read TGTGCCAGCAGTCCCCCGCCGGGACAGGAGGACTACGAGCAGTACTTC. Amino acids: CASSPPPGQEDYEQYF.

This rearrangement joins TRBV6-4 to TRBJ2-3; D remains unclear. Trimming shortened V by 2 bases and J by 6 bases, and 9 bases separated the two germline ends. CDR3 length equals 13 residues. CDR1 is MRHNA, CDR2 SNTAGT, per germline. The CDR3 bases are TGTGCCAGCAGTGACACGGTTGGGGATACGCAGTATTTT. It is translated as CASSDTVGDTQYF.

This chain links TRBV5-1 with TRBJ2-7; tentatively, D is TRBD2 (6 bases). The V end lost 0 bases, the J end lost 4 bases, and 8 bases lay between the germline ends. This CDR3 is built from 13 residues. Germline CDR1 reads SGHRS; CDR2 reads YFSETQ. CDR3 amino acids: CASSLVGRYEQYF. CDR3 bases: TGCGCCAGCAGCTTGGTGGGGAGGTACGAGCAGTACTTC.

The CDR3 region has the DNA TGTGCTAGTGGTTTGCCAAGGCCCCCAAACAAGGTATCCTACGAGCAGTACTTC. Protein sequence: CASGLPRPPNKVSYEQYF. J is TRBJ2-7 and V is TRBV12-5; no reliable D call. The CDR3 has 18 residues. Germline V gene sequence: CDR1 LGHNT, CDR2 FRNRAP. Deletions cut 2 bases from V and 1 base from J, with 21 bases between.

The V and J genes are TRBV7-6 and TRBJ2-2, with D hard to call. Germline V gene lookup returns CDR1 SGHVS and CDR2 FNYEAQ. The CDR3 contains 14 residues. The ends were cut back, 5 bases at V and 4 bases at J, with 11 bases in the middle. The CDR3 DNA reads TGTGCCAGCAGCCTCCGCTCGTCCACCGGGGAGCTGTTTTTT. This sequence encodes CASSLRSSTGELFF.

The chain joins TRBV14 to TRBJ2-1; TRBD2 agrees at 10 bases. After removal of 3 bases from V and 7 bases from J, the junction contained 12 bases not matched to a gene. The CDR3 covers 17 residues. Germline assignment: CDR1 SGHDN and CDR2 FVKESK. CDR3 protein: CASSHRLSGRVGNEQFF. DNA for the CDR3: TGTGCCAGCAGCCATCGCTTAAGCGGGAGGGTGGGGAATGAGCAGTTCTTC.

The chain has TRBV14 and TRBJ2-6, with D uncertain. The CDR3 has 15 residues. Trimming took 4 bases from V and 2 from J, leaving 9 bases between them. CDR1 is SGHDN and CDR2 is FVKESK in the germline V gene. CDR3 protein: CASSPPLAGANVLTF. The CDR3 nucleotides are TGTGCCAGCAGCCCCCCCTTGGCTGGGGCCAACGTCCTGACTTTC.

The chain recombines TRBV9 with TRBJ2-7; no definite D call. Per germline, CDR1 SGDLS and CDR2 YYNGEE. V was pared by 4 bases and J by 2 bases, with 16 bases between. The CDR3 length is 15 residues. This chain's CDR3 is CASSPTISETYEQYF. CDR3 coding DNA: TGTGCCAGCAGCCCTACCATTTCTGAAACCTACGAGCAGTACTTC.

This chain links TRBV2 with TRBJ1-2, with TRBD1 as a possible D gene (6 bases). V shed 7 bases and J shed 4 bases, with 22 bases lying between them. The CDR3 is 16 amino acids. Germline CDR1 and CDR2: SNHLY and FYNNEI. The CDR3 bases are TGTGCCAGCAATTGGGACAAGTTCGGGGGCGTCTATGGCTACACCTTC. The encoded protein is CASNWDKFGGVYGYTF.

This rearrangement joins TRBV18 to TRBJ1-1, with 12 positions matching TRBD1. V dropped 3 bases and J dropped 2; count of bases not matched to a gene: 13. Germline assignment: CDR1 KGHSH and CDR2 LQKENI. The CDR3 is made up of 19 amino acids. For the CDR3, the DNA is TGTGCCAGCTCACCTCTCACTCCGGGACAGGGGGCCGGTAACACTGAAGCTTTCTTT. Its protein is CASSPLTPGQGAGNTEAFF.

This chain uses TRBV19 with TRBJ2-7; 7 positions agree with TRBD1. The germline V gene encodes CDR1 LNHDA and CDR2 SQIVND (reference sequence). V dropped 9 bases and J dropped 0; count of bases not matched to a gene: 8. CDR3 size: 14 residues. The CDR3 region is CASRSTGPSYEQYF. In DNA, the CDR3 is TGTGCCAGCCGTTCGACAGGGCCCTCCTACGAGCAGTACTTC.

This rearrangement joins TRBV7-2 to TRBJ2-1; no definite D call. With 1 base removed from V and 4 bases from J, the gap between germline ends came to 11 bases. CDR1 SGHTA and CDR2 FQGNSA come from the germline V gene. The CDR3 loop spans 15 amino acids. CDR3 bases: TGTGCCAGCAGCTTAGTGGGGTCCAATTACAATGAGCAGTTCTTC. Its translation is CASSLVGSNYNEQFF. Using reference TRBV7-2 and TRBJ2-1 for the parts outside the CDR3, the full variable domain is GAGVSQSPSNKVTEKGKDVELRCDPISGHTALYWYRQSLGQGLEFLIYFQGNSAPDKSGLPSDRFSAERTGGSVSTLTIQRTQQEDSAVYLCASSLVGSNYNEQFFGPGTRLTVL.

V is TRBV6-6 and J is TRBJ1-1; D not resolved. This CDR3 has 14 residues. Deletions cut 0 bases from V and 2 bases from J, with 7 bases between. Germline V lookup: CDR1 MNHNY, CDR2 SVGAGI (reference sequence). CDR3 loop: CASSYSMVNTEAFF. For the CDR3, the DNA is TGTGCCAGCAGTTACTCAATGGTCAACACTGAAGCTTTCTTT.

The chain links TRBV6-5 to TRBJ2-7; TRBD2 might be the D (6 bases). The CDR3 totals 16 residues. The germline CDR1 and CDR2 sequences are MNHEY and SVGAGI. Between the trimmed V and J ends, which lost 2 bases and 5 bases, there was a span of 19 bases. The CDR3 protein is CASSYTTGSQANEQYF. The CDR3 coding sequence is TGTGCCAGCAGTTACACTACCGGGAGTCAGGCCAACGAGCAGTACTTC.

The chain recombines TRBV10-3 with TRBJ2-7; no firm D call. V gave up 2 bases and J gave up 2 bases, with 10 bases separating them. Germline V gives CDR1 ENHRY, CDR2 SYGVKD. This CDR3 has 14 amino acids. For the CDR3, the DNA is TGTGCCATCAGTGAGGAATCGGATCCCTACGAGCAGTACTTC. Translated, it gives CAISEESDPYEQYF.

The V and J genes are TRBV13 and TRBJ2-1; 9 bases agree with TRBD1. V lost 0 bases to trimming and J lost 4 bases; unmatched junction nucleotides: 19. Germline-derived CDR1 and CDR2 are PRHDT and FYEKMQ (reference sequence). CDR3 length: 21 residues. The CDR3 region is CASSLGDRDRDKELAYNEQFF. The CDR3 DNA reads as TGTGCCAGCAGCTTAGGGGACCGGGACAGGGATAAAGAGTTGGCTTACAATGAGCAGTTCTTC.

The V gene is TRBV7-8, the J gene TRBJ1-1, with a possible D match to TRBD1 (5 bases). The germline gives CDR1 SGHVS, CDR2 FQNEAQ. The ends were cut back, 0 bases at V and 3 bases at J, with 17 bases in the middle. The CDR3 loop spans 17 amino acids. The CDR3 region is CASSLALWRGLDTEAFF. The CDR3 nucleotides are TGTGCCAGCAGCTTAGCGCTTTGGAGGGGCCTGGACACTGAAGCTTTCTTT.

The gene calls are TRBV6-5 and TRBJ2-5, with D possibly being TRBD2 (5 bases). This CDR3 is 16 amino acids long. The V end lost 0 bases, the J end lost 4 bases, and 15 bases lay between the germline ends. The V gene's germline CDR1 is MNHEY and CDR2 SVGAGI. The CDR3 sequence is CASSYSWGEGPETQYF. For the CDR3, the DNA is TGTGCCAGCAGTTACTCATGGGGAGAAGGTCCAGAGACCCAGTACTTC.

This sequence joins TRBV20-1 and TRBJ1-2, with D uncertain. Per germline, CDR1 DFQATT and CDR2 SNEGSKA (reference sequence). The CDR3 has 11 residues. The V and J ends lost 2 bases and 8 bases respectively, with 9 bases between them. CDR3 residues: CSARWGEGYTF. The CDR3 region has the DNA TGCAGTGCTAGATGGGGAGAGGGCTACACCTTC.

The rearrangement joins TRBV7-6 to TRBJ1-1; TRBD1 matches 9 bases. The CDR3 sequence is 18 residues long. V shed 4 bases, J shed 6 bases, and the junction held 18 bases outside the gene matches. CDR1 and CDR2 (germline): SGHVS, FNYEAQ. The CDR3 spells CASSSDSGTGIAVAEAFF. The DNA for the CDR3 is TGTGCCAGCAGCTCAGATTCCGGGACAGGGATTGCGGTCGCTGAAGCTTTCTTT.

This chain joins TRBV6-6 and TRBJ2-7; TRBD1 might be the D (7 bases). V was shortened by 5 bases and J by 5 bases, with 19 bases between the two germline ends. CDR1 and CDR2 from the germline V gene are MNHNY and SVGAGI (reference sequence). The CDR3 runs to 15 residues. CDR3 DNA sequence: TGTGCCAGCAGTCAGAGCGCGGGACAGATCAACGAGCAGTACTTC. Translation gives CASSQSAGQINEQYF.

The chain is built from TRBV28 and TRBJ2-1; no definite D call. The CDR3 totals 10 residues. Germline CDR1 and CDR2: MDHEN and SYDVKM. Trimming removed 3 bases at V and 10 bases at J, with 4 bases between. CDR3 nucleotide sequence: TGTGCCAGCAGTTTCAGGGAGCAGTTCTTC. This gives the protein CASSFREQFF.

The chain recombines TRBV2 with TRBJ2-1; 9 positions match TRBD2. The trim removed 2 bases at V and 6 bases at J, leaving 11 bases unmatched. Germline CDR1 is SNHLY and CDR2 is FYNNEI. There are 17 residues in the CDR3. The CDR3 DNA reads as TGTGCCAGCAGTGAATGGTTAGCGGGAGCAACCGCCAATGAGCAGTTCTTC. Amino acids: CASSEWLAGATANEQFF.

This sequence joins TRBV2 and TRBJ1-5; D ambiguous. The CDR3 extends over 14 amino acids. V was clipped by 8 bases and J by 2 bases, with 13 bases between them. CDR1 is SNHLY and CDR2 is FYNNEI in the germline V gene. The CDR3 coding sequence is TGTGCCAGCCAGCTAGGGCAGGGCAATCAGCCCCAGCATTTT. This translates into CASQLGQGNQPQHF.

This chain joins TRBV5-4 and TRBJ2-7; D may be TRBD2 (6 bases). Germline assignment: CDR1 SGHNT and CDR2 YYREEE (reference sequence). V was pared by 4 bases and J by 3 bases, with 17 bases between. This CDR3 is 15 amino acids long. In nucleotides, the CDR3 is TGTGCCAGCAGCGTCTATGGGGGACTGGGCTACGAGCAGTACTTC. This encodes CASSVYGGLGYEQYF.